Listed below are T cell receptor beta chains from one sample, sequenced in a study of cytomegalovirus exposure and HLA in healthy donors. The protocol was immunoSEQ multiplex PCR, while the TCRdb copy is restricted to in-frame clones and leaves out a portion. The table lists over 60,000 clones, around 97% of them singletons. Sequencing used PBMCs. These receptors were taken from a young man in good health and CMV-seronegative. Each CDR3 is given with its conserved first and last residue. Each record gives: J gene, V gene, D gene, CDR3 protein. D genes are given only for firm matches.

J: TRBJ2-7; V: TRBV6-5; D: TRBD2; CDR3: CASSYGLAGGDEQYF
J: TRBJ1-1; V: TRBV9; D: -; CDR3: CASSVDTENTEAFF
J: TRBJ2-7; V: TRBV27; D: TRBD1; CDR3: CASSPGQANYEQYF
J: TRBJ2-2; V: TRBV11-3; D: -; CDR3: CASSLGRLAATGELFF
J: TRBJ1-1; V: TRBV7-9; D: TRBD1; CDR3: CASSYLDRVVGTEAFF
J: TRBJ1-2; V: TRBV29-1; D: -; CDR3: CSVDGTSYGYTF
J: TRBJ1-2; V: TRBV10-1; D: -; CDR3: CASSVSQNYGYTF
J: TRBJ1-6; V: TRBV6-5; D: -; CDR3: CASSSVTVNSPLHF
J: TRBJ2-5; V: TRBV10-3; D: TRBD1; CDR3: CAISEGERTGGWETQYF
J: TRBJ2-2; V: TRBV28; D: TRBD1; CDR3: CASSHGQGAVTGELFF
J: TRBJ1-5; V: TRBV19; D: TRBD1; CDR3: CASTLGQGTRNQPQHF
J: TRBJ1-4; V: TRBV6-5; D: -; CDR3: CASKRTATNEKLFF
J: TRBJ1-2; V: TRBV5-1; D: TRBD1; CDR3: CASSPGQGNYGYTF
J: TRBJ2-2; V: TRBV27; D: -; CDR3: CASSFRAGPGELFF
J: TRBJ1-5; V: TRBV2; D: TRBD1; CDR3: CASREQGAGNQPQHF
J: TRBJ2-5; V: TRBV6-1; D: -; CDR3: CASSEVAGMAETQYF
J: TRBJ1-5; V: TRBV7-2; D: TRBD1; CDR3: CASSLGSRGEHQPQHF
J: TRBJ2-3; V: TRBV9; D: TRBD1; CDR3: CASSVGGSGTGYTDTQYF
J: TRBJ1-2; V: TRBV11-2; D: TRBD1; CDR3: CASSSGGTGGLIYGYTF
J: TRBJ1-1; V: TRBV10-3; D: TRBD1; CDR3: CAISQTGMNTEAFF
J: TRBJ1-1; V: TRBV2; D: TRBD1; CDR3: CASRGTGAIAEAFF
J: TRBJ1-6; V: TRBV7-8; D: -; CDR3: CASSLADSPLHF
J: TRBJ1-1; V: TRBV7-9; D: -; CDR3: CASKGGAMDTEAFF
J: TRBJ2-3; V: TRBV6-6; D: TRBD2; CDR3: CASSYSAGVGTDTQYF
J: TRBJ1-2; V: TRBV9; D: -; CDR3: CASSVRGGGYTF
J: TRBJ2-3; V: TRBV27; D: -; CDR3: CASSSTDTDTQYF
J: TRBJ1-2; V: TRBV25-1; D: -; CDR3: CASSDVGAYTF
J: TRBJ1-1; V: TRBV27; D: TRBD1; CDR3: CASSLHRGPTEAFF
J: TRBJ1-4; V: TRBV6-6; D: TRBD1; CDR3: CASSYNGQENEKLFF
J: TRBJ2-1; V: TRBV28; D: TRBD1; CDR3: CASSSIGGTGLDEQFF
J: TRBJ2-7; V: TRBV19; D: -; CDR3: CASSIDADSAYEQYF
J: TRBJ1-4; V: TRBV28; D: TRBD1; CDR3: CAIPDRREEKLFF
J: TRBJ1-1; V: TRBV11-3; D: -; CDR3: CASSLDSPGRNTEAFF
J: TRBJ1-2; V: TRBV10-3; D: TRBD1; CDR3: CAIRDRSDYGYTF
J: TRBJ1-5; V: TRBV6-6; D: -; CDR3: CASSYSRFHQPQHF
J: TRBJ2-7; V: TRBV10-3; D: TRBD2; CDR3: CAISESGRGTGEQYF
J: TRBJ1-2; V: TRBV6-5; D: -; CDR3: CASSPQGPGVYGYTF
J: TRBJ1-2; V: TRBV19; D: TRBD1; CDR3: CASTPRQGPYGYTF
J: TRBJ1-3; V: TRBV6-5; D: -; CDR3: CASSLGMGPGNTIYF
J: TRBJ2-7; V: TRBV6-1; D: TRBD1; CDR3: CASSELTGGRYEQYF
J: TRBJ1-1; V: TRBV6-5; D: -; CDR3: CASSQDRGVGTEAFF
J: TRBJ2-1; V: TRBV4-2; D: TRBD2; CDR3: CASSRGLAGGYEQFF
J: TRBJ2-1; V: TRBV5-4; D: -; CDR3: CASSLGANNEQFF